One sample yielded the 11 T cell receptor beta chains listed below, sequenced in a study of blood T cells in healthy people across ages. For the second PCR, which ran for roughly 6 to 12 cycles, a sample-barcoded 5' primer and a J-beta primer mix were used. Using its own MiXCR run on the 5' RACE reads, TCRdb lists one record per CDR3 protein. The sample consists of 650,000 to 800,000 distinct CDR3 sequences, over 40% of them appearing once. The sequencing input was blood. The receptors stem from a woman aged 80 or over in good health.

With respect to this clonotype: A much larger clonotype is one base distant, so this may be a read error. The V call is TRBV6-5, the J call TRBJ2-5; D call uncertain. The last part of the DNA fits TRBJ2-7 better; the J call may be wrong. The CDR3 contains 14 residues. Germline V lookup: CDR1 MNHEY, CDR2 SVGAGI. The CDR3 sequence: CASSDSIPSYEQYF. The CDR3 DNA follows: TGTGCCAGCAGTGATTCCATTCCAAGCTACGAGCAGTACTTC.

This clonotype was seen ten or more times. This rearrangement joins TRBV20-1 to TRBJ2-3, with D tentatively TRBD1 or TRBD2 (5 bases each). The CDR3 length is 15 residues. Looked up from germline, CDR1 is DFQATT and CDR2 is SNEGSKA (reference sequence). Trimming left V 3 bases short and J 1 base short, with 14 bases between. The CDR3, as DNA: TGCAGTGCTAGCCCCCAACGGGGACGCACAGATACGCAGTATTTT. It translates to CSASPQRGRTDTQYF.

This chain joins TRBV6-5 and TRBJ2-1, with 7 bases fitting TRBD1. Germline V gene sequence: CDR1 MNHEY, CDR2 SVGAGI. The V gene end was trimmed by 2 bases and the J gene end by 7 bases; junction bases not matched to a gene: 11. CDR3 length: 16 amino acids. CDR3 bases: TGTGCCAGCAGTTACGGGACAGAGGGCCGGTGGAATGAGCAGTTCTTC. Amino acids: CASSYGTEGRWNEQFF.

The V gene is TRBV9, the J gene TRBJ2-2; 8 bases are a match to TRBD2. Germline V gene sequence: CDR1 SGDLS, CDR2 YYNGEE. The V and J ends lost 4 bases and 1 base, in that order; junction bases with no gene match: 18. The CDR3 has 20 amino acids. CDR3 loop: CASSRQTGGLGVVNTGELFF. CDR3 bases: TGTGCCAGCAGCCGTCAGACGGGGGGGTTGGGGGTGGTGAACACCGGGGAGCTGTTTTTT.

The rearrangement uses TRBV6-1 and TRBJ2-5; 10 positions match TRBD2. The CDR3 spans 17 residues. In germline, CDR1 is MNHNS, CDR2 SASEGT. Trimming at V came to 4 bases and at J to 3 bases, leaving 11 bases not matched to a gene. The CDR3 loop is CASSGEPGTSAEETQYF. CDR3 bases: TGTGCCAGCAGTGGAGAACCGGGGACTAGCGCAGAAGAGACCCAGTACTTC.

This clonotype was detected ten times or more. The genes are TRBV19 and TRBJ2-7; weak D call: TRBD1 (5 bases). CDR3 length equals 15 residues. V was shortened by 5 bases and J by 2 bases, with 16 bases between the two germline ends. Germline assignment: CDR1 LNHDA and CDR2 SQIVND (reference sequence). For the CDR3, the DNA is TGTGCCAGTAGTTCGGCCGCTGGGGCCACCTACGAGCAGTACTTC. It translates to CASSSAAGATYEQYF.

This sequence joins TRBV4-1 and TRBJ2-5; perhaps TRBD2 as D (5 bases). This CDR3 has 14 amino acids. Deletions cut 0 bases from V and 2 bases from J, with 7 bases between. Germline CDR1 is MGHRA and CDR2 is YSYEKL. CDR3 sequence: CASSQEDFQETQYF. The CDR3 region has the DNA TGCGCCAGCAGCCAAGAGGACTTTCAAGAGACCCAGTACTTC.

This clonotype was counted at least ten times. The rearrangement uses TRBV11-2 and TRBJ2-7; D ambiguous. The V gene lost 10 bases and the J gene lost 0 bases, with 10 bases spanning the gap. Per germline, CDR1 SGHAT and CDR2 FQNNGV. CDR3 length: 12 amino acids. CDR3 coding DNA: TGTGCCACTCGGACGGACTCCTACGAGCAGTACTTC. It specifies CATRTDSYEQYF.

A few counts support this clonotype. Being one base from a much bigger clone, this may be a read error. The J gene is TRBJ2-1, the V gene TRBV10-3; maybe TRBD2 (6 bases). This CDR3 contains 13 residues. CDR1 and CDR2 from the germline V gene are ENHRY and SYGVKD. CDR3 DNA sequence: TGTGCCATCAGTGGTGCTAGCGAGGGTGAGCGGTTCTTC. Translation gives CAISGASEGERFF.

V gene TRBV4-2 combines with J gene TRBJ2-3; a possible D gene is TRBD2 (5 bases). V was shortened by 4 bases and J by 0 bases, with 11 bases between the two germline ends. The V gene's germline CDR1 is LGHNA and CDR2 YNFKEQ. This CDR3 is built from 15 residues. The CDR3 DNA sequence: TGTGCCAGCAGCCCCGAGGGAGCTAGCACAGATACGCAGTATTTT. Its translation: CASSPEGASTDTQYF.

This clonotype appeared a few times. This CDR3 is CASEGALFNQPQHF. CDR3 coding DNA: TGTGCCAGCGAGGGGGCTCTTTTCAATCAGCCCCAGCATTTT. The gene calls are TRBV2 and TRBJ1-5; 7 nucleotides align to TRBD1. Germline V gene data show CDR1 as SNHLY and CDR2 as FYNNEI. Trimming at V came to 8 bases and at J to 3 bases, leaving 7 bases not matched to a gene. The CDR3 runs 14 residues.